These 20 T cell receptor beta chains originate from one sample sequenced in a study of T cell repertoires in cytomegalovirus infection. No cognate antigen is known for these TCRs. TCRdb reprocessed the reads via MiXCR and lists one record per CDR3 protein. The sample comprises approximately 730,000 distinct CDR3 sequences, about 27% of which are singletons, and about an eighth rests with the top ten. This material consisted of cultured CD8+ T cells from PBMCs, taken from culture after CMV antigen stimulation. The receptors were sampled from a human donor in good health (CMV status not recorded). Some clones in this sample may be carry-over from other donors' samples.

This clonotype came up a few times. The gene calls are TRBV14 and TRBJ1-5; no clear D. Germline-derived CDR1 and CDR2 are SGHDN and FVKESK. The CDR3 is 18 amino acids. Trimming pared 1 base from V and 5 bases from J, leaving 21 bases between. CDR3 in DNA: TGTGCCAGCAGCCAAGCTTGGGCGGCCAATTTAGGTTATCAGCCCCAGCATTTT. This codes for CASSQAWAANLGYQPQHF.

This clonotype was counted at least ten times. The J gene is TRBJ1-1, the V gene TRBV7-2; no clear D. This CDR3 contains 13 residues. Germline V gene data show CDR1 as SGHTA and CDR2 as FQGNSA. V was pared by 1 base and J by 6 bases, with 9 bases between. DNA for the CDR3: TGTGCCAGCAGCTTAGTCTCTGTGGCTGAAGCTTTCTTT. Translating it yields CASSLVSVAEAFF.

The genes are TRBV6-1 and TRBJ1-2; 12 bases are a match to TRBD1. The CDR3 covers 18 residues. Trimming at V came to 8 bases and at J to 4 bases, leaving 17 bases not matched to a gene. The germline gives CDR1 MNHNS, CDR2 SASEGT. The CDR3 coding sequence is TGTGCCAGCCCGACGAGAGGGACAGGGGGCATTCTGCGCTATGGCTACACCTTC. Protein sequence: CASPTRGTGGILRYGYTF.

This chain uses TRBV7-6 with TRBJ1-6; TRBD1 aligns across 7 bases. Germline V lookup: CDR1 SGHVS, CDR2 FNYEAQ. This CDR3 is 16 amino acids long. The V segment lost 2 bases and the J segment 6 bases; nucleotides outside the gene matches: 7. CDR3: CASSLRPGQTNSPLHF. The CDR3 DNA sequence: TGTGCCAGCAGCTTAAGACCGGGACAGACTAATTCACCCCTCCACTTT.

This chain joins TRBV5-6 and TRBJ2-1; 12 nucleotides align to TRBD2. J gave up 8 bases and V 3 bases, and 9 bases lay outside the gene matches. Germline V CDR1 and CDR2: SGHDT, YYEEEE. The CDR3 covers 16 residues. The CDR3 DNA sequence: TGTGCCAGCAGCTCCGAGACTAGCGGGGGTTATGATGAGCAGTTCTTC. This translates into CASSSETSGGYDEQFF.

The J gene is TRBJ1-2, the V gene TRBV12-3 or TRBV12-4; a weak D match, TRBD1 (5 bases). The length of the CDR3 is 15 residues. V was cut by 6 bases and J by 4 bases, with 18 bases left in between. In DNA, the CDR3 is TGTGCCAGCAGCGTGGGGTCGGGGGGTGTCTATGGCTACACCTTC. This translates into CASSVGSGGVYGYTF.

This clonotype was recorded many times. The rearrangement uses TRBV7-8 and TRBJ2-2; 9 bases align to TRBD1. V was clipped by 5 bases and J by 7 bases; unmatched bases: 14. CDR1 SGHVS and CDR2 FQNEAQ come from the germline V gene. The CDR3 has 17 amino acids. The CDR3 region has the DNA TGTGCCAGCAGCGTAGAGGGACAGGGCTCGTTTGGCGGGGAGCTGTTTTTT. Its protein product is CASSVEGQGSFGGELFF. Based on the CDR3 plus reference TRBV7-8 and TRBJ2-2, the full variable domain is GAGVSQSPRYKVAKRGQDVALRCDPISGHVSLFWYQQALGQGPEFLTYFQNEAQLDKSGLPSDRFFAERPEGSVSTLKIQRTQQEDSAVYLCASSVEGQGSFGGELFFGEGSRLTVL.

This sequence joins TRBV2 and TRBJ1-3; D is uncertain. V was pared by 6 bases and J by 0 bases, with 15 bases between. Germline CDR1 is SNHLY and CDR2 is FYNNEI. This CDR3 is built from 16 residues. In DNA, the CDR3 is TGTGCCAGCAGCAATTTGGAGGAGAGCTCTGGAAACACCATATATTTT. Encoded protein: CASSNLEESSGNTIYF.

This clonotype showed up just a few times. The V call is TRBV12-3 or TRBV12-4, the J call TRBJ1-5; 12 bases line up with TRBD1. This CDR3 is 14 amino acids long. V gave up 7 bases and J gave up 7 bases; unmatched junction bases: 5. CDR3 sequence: CASTLGTGGQPQHF. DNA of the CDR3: TGTGCCAGCACACTCGGGACAGGGGGCCAGCCCCAGCATTTT.

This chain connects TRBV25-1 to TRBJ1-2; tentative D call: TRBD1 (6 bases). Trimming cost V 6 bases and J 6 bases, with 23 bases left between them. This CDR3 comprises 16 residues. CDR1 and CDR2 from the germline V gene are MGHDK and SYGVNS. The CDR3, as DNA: TGTGCCAGCAGAGACCGGTGGGGGGGCGAGGGAAATGGCTACACCTTC. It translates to CASRDRWGGEGNGYTF.

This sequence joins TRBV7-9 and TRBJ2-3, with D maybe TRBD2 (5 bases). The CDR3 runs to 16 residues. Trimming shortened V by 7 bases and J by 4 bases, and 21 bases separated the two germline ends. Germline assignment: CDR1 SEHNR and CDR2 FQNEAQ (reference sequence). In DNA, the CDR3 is TGTGCCAGCACCGAAAGAGTCCTAGCCTACTCAGATACGCAGTATTTT. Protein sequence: CASTERVLAYSDTQYF.

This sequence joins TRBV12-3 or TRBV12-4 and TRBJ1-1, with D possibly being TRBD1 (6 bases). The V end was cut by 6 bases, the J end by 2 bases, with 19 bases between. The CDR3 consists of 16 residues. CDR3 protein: CASRAPGGRKNTEAFF. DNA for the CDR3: TGTGCCAGCAGAGCCCCCGGGGGCAGAAAAAACACTGAAGCTTTCTTT.

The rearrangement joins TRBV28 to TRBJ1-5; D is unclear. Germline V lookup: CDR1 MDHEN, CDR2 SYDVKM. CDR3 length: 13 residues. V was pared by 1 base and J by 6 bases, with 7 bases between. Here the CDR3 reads CASSLLTGQPQHF. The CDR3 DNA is TGTGCCAGCAGTTTATTAACGGGTCAGCCCCAGCATTTT.

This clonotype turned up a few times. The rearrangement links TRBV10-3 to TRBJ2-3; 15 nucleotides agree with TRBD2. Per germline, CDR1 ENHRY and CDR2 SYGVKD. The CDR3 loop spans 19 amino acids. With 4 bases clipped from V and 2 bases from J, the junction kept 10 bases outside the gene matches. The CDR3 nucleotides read TGTGCCATCAGTGTAACGGGACTAGCGGGGGGAGGCCTCACAGATACGCAGTATTTT. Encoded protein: CAISVTGLAGGGLTDTQYF.

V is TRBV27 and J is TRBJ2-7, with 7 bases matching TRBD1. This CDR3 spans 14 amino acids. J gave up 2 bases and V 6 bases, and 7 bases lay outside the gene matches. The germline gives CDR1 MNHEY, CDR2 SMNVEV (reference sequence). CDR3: CASRPGTETYEQYF. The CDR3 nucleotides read TGTGCCAGCAGACCCGGGACAGAAACCTACGAGCAGTACTTC.

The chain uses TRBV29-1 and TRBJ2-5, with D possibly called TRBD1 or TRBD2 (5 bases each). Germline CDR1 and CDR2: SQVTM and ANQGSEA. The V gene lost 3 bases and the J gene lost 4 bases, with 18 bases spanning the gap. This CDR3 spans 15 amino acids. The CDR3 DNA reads TGCAGCGTTGATCCAAGAGGTCGGGGACCAGAGACCCAGTACTTC. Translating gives CSVDPRGRGPETQYF.

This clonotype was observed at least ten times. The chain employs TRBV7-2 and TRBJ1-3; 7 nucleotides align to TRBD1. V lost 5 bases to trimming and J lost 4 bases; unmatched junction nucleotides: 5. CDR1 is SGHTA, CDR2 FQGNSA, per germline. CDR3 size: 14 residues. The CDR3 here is CASSQTGPGNTIYF. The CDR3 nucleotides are TGTGCCAGCAGCCAGACAGGGCCAGGAAACACCATATATTTT.

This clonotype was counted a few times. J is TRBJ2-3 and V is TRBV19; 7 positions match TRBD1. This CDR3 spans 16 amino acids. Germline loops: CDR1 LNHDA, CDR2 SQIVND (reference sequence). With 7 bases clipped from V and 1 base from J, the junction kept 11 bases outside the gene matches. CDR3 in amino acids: CASTLGRGRGTDTQYF. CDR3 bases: TGTGCCAGTACCCTCGGTAGGGGGCGAGGCACAGATACGCAGTATTTT.

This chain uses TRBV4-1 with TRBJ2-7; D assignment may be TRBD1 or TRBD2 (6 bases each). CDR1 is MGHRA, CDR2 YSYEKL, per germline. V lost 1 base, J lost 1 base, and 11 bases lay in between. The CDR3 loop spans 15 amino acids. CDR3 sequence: CASSQGGARSYEQYF. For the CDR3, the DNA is TGCGCCAGCAGCCAAGGGGGGGCCAGATCCTACGAGCAGTACTTC.

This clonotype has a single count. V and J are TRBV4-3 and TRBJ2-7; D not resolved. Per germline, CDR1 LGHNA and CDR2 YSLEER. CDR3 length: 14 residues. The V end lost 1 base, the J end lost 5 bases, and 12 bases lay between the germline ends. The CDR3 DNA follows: TGCGCCAGCAGCCAAGGGACGGGCCCCAACGAGCAGTACTTC. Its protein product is CASSQGTGPNEQYF.